This T cell receptor (beta chain) stems from a study of shared clonotypes between healthy human individuals. The study, taken as a whole, reports: Relative to their counterparts shared across all four donors, non-shared clonotypes exhibited diminished generation probabilities. In having few donors, the study represented limited genetic and exposure-history diversity.

Genomic DNA per cell subset filled all wells of several immunoSEQ plates. Sequencing used immunoSEQ multiplex PCR; TCRdb keeps in-frame clones, though not all of them. The sample carries about 1.5 million clones, around 97% recorded once. Trimming left V 0 bases short and J 0 bases short, with 15 bases between. CDR1 and CDR2 (germline): SGHKS, YYEKEE (reference sequence). This CDR3 is built from 18 residues. Remarks on this clone: Its cognate antigen is unknown.

The study separated CD4+ cells into CD45RA+ naive and CD45RA-negative memory subsets. The sequenced sample consisted of naive CD4+ T cells sorted from blood. Subset indicated: CD45RA+ positively selected. The clonotype comes from a man aged 30 to 45 in good health. The genes are TRBV5-5 and TRBJ2-2; perhaps TRBD2 as D (5 bases). CDR3 amino acids: CASSLAALRESNTGELFF. CDR3 in DNA: TGTGCCAGCAGCTTGGCCGCGTTAAGGGAGTCGAACACCGGGGAGCTGTTTTTT.